These T cell receptor beta chains were read from a single sample in a study of blood T cell repertoires in COVID-19. Libraries were prepared by immunoSEQ multiplex PCR; TCRdb keeps only in-frame clonotypes and omits some of them. The repertoire holds 250,000 or so clones, with 90% as singletons. Sequences were obtained from peripheral blood. The source of these receptors is a woman aged 55-69 years with COVID-19, enrolled during active disease. Each CDR3 is given with its conserved first and last residue. D genes are given only for firm matches. Not all rows give a size; the values are once, few, many and, for expanded clones, a class.

NA | TRBJ1-1 | TRBV6-6 | NA | 12 | TGTGCCAGCAGGGGGCGAATTGTTGAAGCTTTCTTT | CASRGRIVEAFF
NA | TRBJ1-1 | TRBV7-2 | NA | 15 | TGTGCCAGCAGCTTAGTATTAGGGGGGGTCACTGAAGCTTTCTTT | CASSLVLGGVTEAFF
NA | TRBJ1-2 | TRBV6-6 | NA | 15 | TGTGCCAGCAGTTACTCCCAGACAGCTAACTATGGCTACACCTTC | CASSYSQTANYGYTF
few | TRBJ1-2 | TRBV5-1 | TRBD1 | 14 | TGCGCCAGCAGCCCAGGGACAGCGAACTATGGCTACACCTTC | CASSPGTANYGYTF
NA | TRBJ1-2 | TRBV7-9 | NA | 15 | TGTGCCAGCAGCTTAGAAGTCCCCAGTGACTATGGCTACACCTTC | CASSLEVPSDYGYTF
NA | TRBJ1-1 | TRBV29-1 | TRBD1 | 13 | TGCAGCGTTGAAACAGGGGGCCGGACTGAAGCTTTCTTT | CSVETGGRTEAFF
NA | TRBJ1-1 | TRBV13 | TRBD1 | 12 | TGTGCCAGCAGTACGACAGGGTCTGAAGCTTTCTTT | CASSTTGSEAFF
NA | TRBJ2-3 | TRBV4-1 | TRBD1 | 16 | TGCGCCAGCAGCCAAGCCGGGACAGGGGTTCCAGATACGCAGTATTTT | CASSQAGTGVPDTQYF
NA | TRBJ1-3 | TRBV6-2/TRBV6-3 | NA | 13 | TGTGCCAGCAGTTCCTCGGCAGGAAACACCATATATTTT | CASSSSAGNTIYF
NA | TRBJ1-3 | TRBV5-4 | TRBD1 | 17 | TGTGCCAGCAGCTTGGTAGGGACAGGGCACTCTGGAAACACCATATATTTT | CASSLVGTGHSGNTIYF
NA | TRBJ1-1 | TRBV7-9 | NA | 14 | TGTGCCAGCAGCTTAGCGCGGGGGTTCACTGAAGCTTTCTTT | CASSLARGFTEAFF
NA | TRBJ2-3 | TRBV9 | NA | 14 | TGTGCCAGCAGCGTAGCCTACCCCACAGATACGCAGTATTTT | CASSVAYPTDTQYF
once | TRBJ1-1 | TRBV5-1 | TRBD1 | 14 | TGCGCCAGCAGCCTGGACAGGCGACTCCCTGAAGCTTTCTTT | CASSLDRRLPEAFF
NA | TRBJ2-7 | TRBV7-2 | NA | 13 | TGTGCCAGCAGCTCCACTACCCCCTACGAGCAGTACTTC | CASSSTTPYEQYF
NA | TRBJ2-7 | TRBV19 | TRBD1 | 15 | TGTGCCAGTAGTACTAGACAGGGAATCACCTACGAGCAGTACTTC | CASSTRQGITYEQYF
NA | TRBJ1-1 | TRBV9 | NA | 16 | TGTGCCAGCAGCCCCCCCGGTGAGGGTTTGAACACTGAAGCTTTCTTT | CASSPPGEGLNTEAFF
NA | TRBJ2-6 | TRBV7-2 | NA | 17 | TGTGCCAGCAGCTTGCAGGGGAGGGGGTCTGGGGCCAACGTCCTGACTTTC | CASSLQGRGSGANVLTF
NA | TRBJ1-2 | TRBV12-3/TRBV12-4 | NA | 13 | TGTGCCAGCGAGTACGCTACCCTCTATGGCTACACCTTC | CASEYATLYGYTF
once | TRBJ1-1 | TRBV19 | NA | 11 | TGTGCCACCACAGGGTGGGGGGAAGCTTTCTTT | CATTGWGEAFF
NA | TRBJ2-7 | TRBV18 | TRBD1 | 15 | TGTGCCAGCTCACCTCTTGGGCGGACAGGTTACGAGCAGTACTTC | CASSPLGRTGYEQYF
once | TRBJ1-5 | TRBV6-5 | TRBD1 | 14 | TGTGCCAGCAGTCGGGGACAGAACAATCAGCCCCAGCATTTT | CASSRGQNNQPQHF
once | TRBJ2-5 | TRBV7-9 | TRBD1 | 15 | TGTGCCAGCAGCTTAGTAACAGGGGGCTTGGAGACCCAGTACTTC | CASSLVTGGLETQYF
NA | TRBJ1-5 | TRBV27 | NA | 13 | TGTGCCAGCAGTTTTGAGTTTAATCAGCCCCAGCATTTT | CASSFEFNQPQHF
NA | TRBJ2-1 | TRBV5-1 | TRBD2 | 15 | TGCGCCAGCAGCTCGACTAGCGGGACCTACAATGAGCAGTTCTTC | CASSSTSGTYNEQFF
NA | TRBJ1-1 | TRBV19 | TRBD1 | 18 | TGTGCCAGTAGCGACGACAGGGGCCGTCGTGGCCTAGGGACTGAAGCTTTCTTT | CASSDDRGRRGLGTEAFF